This TCR beta chain came from a study of a mutant IDH1 vaccine in newly diagnosed glioma. Study-wide context: Treatment recipients were about 60% male and about 40% female, and their mean age was roughly 44 years.

This clone has more than one count but fewer than ten. The antigen remains undetermined. Time point here: baseline, week 1 (first vaccination visit). Treatment here: pre-vaccination baseline after standard-of-care therapy. V dropped 5 bases and J dropped 4 bases, with 9 bases sitting between them. The germline V gene has CDR1 SGHRS and CDR2 YFSETQ. The CDR3 loop spans 12 amino acids. Assay used: immunoSEQ multiplex PCR; TCRdb lists only in-frame clones, some missing. The sample carries tens of thousands of clones, approximately 89% recorded once. Regarding the study as a whole: Induction of immune responses by the vaccine occurred in about 95% of patients.

The chain employs TRBV5-1 and TRBJ1-1; D gene ambiguous. Source: PBMCs, taken from a glioma patient treated with radiotherapy, temozolomide or both. This receptor was taken from a man aged 25-45 years with glioma. The CDR3 sequence is CASSQEGTEAFF. The CDR3, as DNA: TGCGCCAGCAGTCAGGAGGGCACTGAAGCTTTCTTT.